Each of the 6 T cell receptor beta chains below was sequenced from the same sample in a study of shared clonotypes between healthy human individuals. Data came from immunoSEQ multiplex PCR; TCRdb stores just in-frame clones and leaves some out. This sample has about 1 million clones, with 65% to 75% found just once. The sample was memory CD4+ T cells sorted from blood. Subset of the sample: CD45RA-negative fraction. The receptors come from a young man in good health.

The rearrangement uses TRBV28 and TRBJ1-2, with 8 bases aligning to TRBD1. The junction had 9 bases not matched to a gene; V was cut back by 7 bases and J by 8 bases. This CDR3 comprises 13 residues. The V gene's germline CDR1 is MDHEN and CDR2 SYDVKM. The DNA of the CDR3 is TGTGCCAGCACTGGACAGGGCGAAGGAGGCTACACCTTC. Protein: CASTGQGEGGYTF.

This rearrangement joins TRBV19 to TRBJ1-5, with a possible D match to TRBD1 (5 bases). The CDR3 is 14 residues long. Germline V gene lookup returns CDR1 LNHDA and CDR2 SQIVND (reference sequence). The V gene lost 3 bases and the J gene lost 3 bases, with 9 bases spanning the gap. The chain's CDR3 is CASSMRGNNQPQHF. DNA for the CDR3: TGTGCCAGTAGTATGCGGGGGAACAATCAGCCCCAGCATTTT.

This clone came up a few times. The J gene is TRBJ2-5, the V gene TRBV5-1; 11 positions agree with TRBD2. Trimming took 0 bases from V and 5 from J; bases not matched to a gene: 6. The CDR3 has 16 residues. Looked up from germline, CDR1 is SGHRS and CDR2 is YFSETQ. The CDR3 coding sequence is TGCGCCAGCAGCTTGGCCCTAGCGGGAGGATCGGAGACCCAGTACTTC. Protein sequence: CASSLALAGGSETQYF.

V and J are TRBV11-3 and TRBJ2-2; unclear D gene. The CDR3 sequence is 17 residues long. V was cut by 1 base and J by 0 bases, with 12 bases left in between. Germline V CDR1 and CDR2: SGHNT, YENEEA. This CDR3 is CASSLVVRVSNTGELFF. In nucleotides, the CDR3 is TGTGCCAGCAGCTTAGTGGTGAGAGTTTCGAACACCGGGGAGCTGTTTTTT.

This sequence joins TRBV2 and TRBJ2-7, with 9 bases that match TRBD1. Looked up from germline, CDR1 is SNHLY and CDR2 is FYNNEI. V gave up 5 bases and J gave up 5 bases; unmatched junction bases: 13. The CDR3 is made up of 16 amino acids. CDR3 bases: TGTGCCAGCAGTCAAGACATGGGACAGGGTCTCCACGAGCAGTACTTC. Translated, it gives CASSQDMGQGLHEQYF.

The V and J genes are TRBV27 and TRBJ2-2; the D gene is possibly TRBD1 (5 bases). Trimming took 3 bases from V and 5 from J, leaving 10 bases between them. Germline lookup yields CDR1 MNHEY and CDR2 SMNVEV (reference sequence). This CDR3 has 14 amino acids. The CDR3 DNA follows: TGTGCCAGCAGTTTCAGGGAAGGAACCGGGGAGCTGTTTTTT. This codes for CASSFREGTGELFF.